The 10 T cell receptor beta chains below all came from one sample that was sequenced in a study of identical twins. MiXCR, applied by TCRdb to the 5' RACE reads, yields one record per CDR3 protein. Among over 600,000 distinct CDR3 sequences listed, around 21% were seen once. These sequences were also reported in another study, on T cells expressing NK-cell markers.

The sequencing input was PBMCs. The receptors were gathered from a woman between 18 and 29 years old in good health.

The rearrangement joins TRBV20-1 to TRBJ1-1; 9 bases agree with TRBD1. V gave up 4 bases and J gave up 1 base; unmatched junction bases: 7. Germline CDR1 and CDR2: DFQATT and SNEGSKA (reference sequence). The CDR3 contains 15 residues. CDR3 amino acids: CSATEQGAWNTEAFF. As DNA, the CDR3 is TGCAGTGCTACGGAACAGGGGGCTTGGAACACTGAAGCTTTCTTT.

This clonotype has more than one count but fewer than ten. J is TRBJ2-7 and V is TRBV20-1, with D perhaps given as TRBD1 or TRBD2 (5 bases each). V was trimmed by 5 bases and J by 4 bases, leaving 21 bases between them. CDR1 DFQATT and CDR2 SNEGSKA come from the germline V gene (reference sequence). The CDR3 loop spans 15 amino acids. CDR3 coding DNA: TGCAGTGCTGTATTCCTGACCGGGACCTATTACGAGCAGTACTTC. Its protein is CSAVFLTGTYYEQYF.

This clonotype was recorded at least ten times. J is TRBJ2-7 and V is TRBV6-5; D remains unclear. V shed 2 bases and J shed 5 bases, with 10 bases lying between them. CDR3 size: 13 residues. Per germline, CDR1 MNHEY and CDR2 SVGAGI. Here the CDR3 reads CASSYPPRNEQYF. The CDR3 DNA follows: TGTGCCAGCAGTTACCCCCCGAGGAACGAGCAGTACTTC.

This chain uses TRBV20-1 with TRBJ1-5, with 7 positions matching TRBD1. Losses at the gene ends were 6 bases for V and 0 bases for J; bases not matched to a gene: 2. Looked up from germline, CDR1 is DFQATT and CDR2 is SNEGSKA (reference sequence). The CDR3 consists of 13 residues. Here the CDR3 reads CSAQGDSNQPQHF. DNA of the CDR3: TGCAGTGCCCAGGGGGATAGCAATCAGCCCCAGCATTTT.

This rearrangement joins TRBV9 to TRBJ2-1, with D possibly being TRBD2 (6 bases). Germline V gives CDR1 SGDLS, CDR2 YYNGEE. The V and J ends lost 3 bases and 9 bases respectively, with 13 bases between them. The CDR3 is 13 amino acids. The CDR3: CASSAPSGGEQFF. CDR3 bases: TGTGCCAGCAGCGCCCCCTCCGGGGGTGAGCAGTTCTTC.

The sample holds many counts of this clonotype. This chain links TRBV12-3 or TRBV12-4 with TRBJ2-7; D ambiguous. The CDR3 contains 13 residues. V lost 7 bases to trimming and J lost 2 bases, with 12 bases between them. In nucleotides, the CDR3 is TGTGCCAGCACACAACATCCAACCTACGAGCAGTACTTC. Translating gives CASTQHPTYEQYF.

The chain carries TRBV11-3 and TRBJ1-1; D call uncertain. Trimming pared 5 bases from V and 1 base from J, leaving 11 bases between. Germline-derived CDR1 and CDR2 are SGHNT and YENEEA. The CDR3 loop spans 14 amino acids. For the CDR3, the DNA is TGTGCCAGCAGCACTAAAAAGTGGAACACTGAAGCTTTCTTT. Translation: CASSTKKWNTEAFF.

The V call is TRBV7-9, the J call TRBJ2-4; no firm D call. Germline CDR1 SEHNR, CDR2 FQNEAQ (reference sequence). Trimming removed 2 bases at V and 0 bases at J, with 8 bases between. The CDR3 spans 15 residues. CDR3 in amino acids: CASSLSRLAKNIQYF. CDR3 sequence (DNA): TGTGCCAGCAGCTTAAGCAGGCTAGCCAAAAACATTCAGTACTTC.

This clonotype was observed a handful of times. The chain uses TRBV15 and TRBJ2-2, with D perhaps matching TRBD1 (6 bases). Germline CDR1 and CDR2: LNHNV and YYDKDF (reference sequence). The V gene lost 3 bases and the J gene lost 0 bases, with 14 bases spanning the gap. The CDR3 runs 17 residues. In DNA, the CDR3 is TGTGCCACCAGCAGGACCCGGACAGACCCGAACACCGGGGAGCTGTTTTTT. Translating it yields CATSRTRTDPNTGELFF. Supplemented by reference TRBV15 and TRBJ2-2, the full variable domain reads DAMVIQNPRYQVTQFGKPVTLSCSQTLNHNVMYWYQQKSSQAPKLLFHYYDKDFNNEADTPDNFQSRRPNTSFCFLDIRSPGLGDTAMYLCATSRTRTDPNTGELFFGEGSRLTVL.

There are a few counts of this clonotype. The chain links TRBV15 to TRBJ2-6, with TRBD1 as a possible D gene (6 bases). The CDR3 has 15 amino acids. V shed 5 bases and J shed 4 bases, with 12 bases lying between them. From germline, CDR1 is LNHNV and CDR2 YYDKDF (reference sequence). CDR3 in amino acids: CATSGQGHGANVLTF. CDR3 DNA: TGTGCCACCAGCGGGCAGGGGCACGGGGCCAACGTCCTGACTTTC.